The T cell receptor (beta chain) under discussion was sequenced for a study of T-cell reconstitution after alpha-beta-depleted transplantation in children. Study-wide points: Newly generated T cells supplied most T-cell counts and diversity one year post-transplant. Several hundred rapidly expanded clones from non-depleted graft cells reportedly supplied alpha-beta T cells about two months post-transplant. Several patients had high TCRbeta diversity at day 60; it came from surviving recipient T cells and thymic progenitors.

This clonotype was counted at least ten times. Its matching antigen is unknown. During its preparation, the TCRbeta library received unique molecular identifiers. TCRdb independently ran MiXCR on the PCR reads; one entry per CDR3 protein. The table shows a few hundred thousand distinct CDR3 sequences, with over 7.5% occurring only once. This receptor was obtained from a female patient aged 2 to 10 who had a stem cell transplant for Fanconi anemia, so the T cells may come from the graft donor. This specimen consisted of peripheral blood, obtained 360 days after TCRalphabeta/CD19-depleted stem cell transplant.

CDR3 loop: CASSQVLQVGPYEQYF. In DNA form, the CDR3 reads TGCGCCAGCAGCCAAGTATTGCAGGTTGGTCCCTACGAGCAGTACTTC. The chain employs TRBV4-3 and TRBJ2-7; D gene unclear. The germline V and J ends were trimmed by 1 base and 2 bases, with 15 bases remaining between them. The CDR3 consists of 16 residues. The V gene's germline CDR1 is LGHNA and CDR2 YSLEER.